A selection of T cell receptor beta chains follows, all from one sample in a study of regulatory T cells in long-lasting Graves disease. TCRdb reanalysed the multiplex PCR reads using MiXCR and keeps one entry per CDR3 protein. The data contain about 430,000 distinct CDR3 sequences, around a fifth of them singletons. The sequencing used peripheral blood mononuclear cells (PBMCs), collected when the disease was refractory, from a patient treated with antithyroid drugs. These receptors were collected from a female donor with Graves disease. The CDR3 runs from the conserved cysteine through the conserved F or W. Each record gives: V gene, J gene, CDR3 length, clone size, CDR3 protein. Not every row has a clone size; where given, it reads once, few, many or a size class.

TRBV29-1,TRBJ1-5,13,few,CSAGQNSNQPQHF
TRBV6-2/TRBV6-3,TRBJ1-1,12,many,CASSSNGGEAFF
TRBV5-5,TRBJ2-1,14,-,CASSMGQGAREQFF
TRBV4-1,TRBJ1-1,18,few,CASSQGWGQGLMNTEAFF
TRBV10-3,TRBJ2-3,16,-,CAIRPTSGSRTDTQYF
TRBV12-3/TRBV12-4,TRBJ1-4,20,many,CASSPGWQGQIGVTNEKLFF
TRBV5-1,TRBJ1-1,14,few,CASSYWTGGTEAFF
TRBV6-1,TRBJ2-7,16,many,CASSGGTVGSAYEQYF
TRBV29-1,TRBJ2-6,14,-,CSVEEGAGANVLTF
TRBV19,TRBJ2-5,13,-,CASSGPGVETQYF
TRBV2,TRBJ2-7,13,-,CASMPDRGRKQYF
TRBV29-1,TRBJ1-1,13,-,CSVVKTWGAEAFF
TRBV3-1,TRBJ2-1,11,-,CASSQIDEQFF
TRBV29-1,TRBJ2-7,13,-,CSVMGPTAYEQHF
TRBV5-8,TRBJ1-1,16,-,CASSSPSNRGLGEAFF
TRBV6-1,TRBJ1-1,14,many,CATNRDRMNTEAFF
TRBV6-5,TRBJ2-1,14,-,CASSSIGAYNEQFF
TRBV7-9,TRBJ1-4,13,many,CAIRDSLLSKLFF
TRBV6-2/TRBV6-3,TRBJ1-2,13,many,CASRETSFGGYTF
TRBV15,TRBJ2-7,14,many,CATADRRVTYEQYF
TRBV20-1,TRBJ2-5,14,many,CSARDWGQGETQYF
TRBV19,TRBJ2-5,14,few,CASSFRSSQETQYF
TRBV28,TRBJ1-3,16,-,CASSLSNLFSGNTIYF
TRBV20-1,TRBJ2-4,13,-,CSALLTGRNIQYF
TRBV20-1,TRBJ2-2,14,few,CSASSGSWTGELFF
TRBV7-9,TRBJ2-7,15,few,CASSQRQGIGNEQYF
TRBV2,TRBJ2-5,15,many,CASSPDRGRGETQYF
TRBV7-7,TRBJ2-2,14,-,CASAEGVGTGELFF
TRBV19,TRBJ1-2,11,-,CASSIYDGYTF
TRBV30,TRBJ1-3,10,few,CAWQRNTIYF
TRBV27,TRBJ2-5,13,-,CASSTPPWETQYF
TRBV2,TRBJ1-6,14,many,CATTGPTTNSPLHF
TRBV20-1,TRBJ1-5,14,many,CSAIRDRGNQPQHF
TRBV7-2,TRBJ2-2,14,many,CASRAGLHTGELFF
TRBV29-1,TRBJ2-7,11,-,CSVVYGFEQYF